This T cell receptor beta chain was retrieved from a study of vaccination effects on CD4 cells after COVID-19. Across the whole study: ViraFEST used viral peptide pools to expand antigen-specific CD4+ T cells before sequencing. Cultures used a few million PBMC per well, approximately 9.5 IU/ml IL-2 and about 10 ug/ml peptides.

Details on this clone: Its antigen remains unidentified.

Following a roughly 11-day culture, CD4+ T cells were purified. The vaccine given was either BNT162b2 or mRNA-1273, in two doses. Testing of the vaccine recipients showed negative nucleocapsid antibodies and no prior SARS-CoV-2 infection. Both day 3 and day 7 saw half the medium replaced with IL-2 medium. Assay: immunoSEQ multiplex PCR; the TCRdb copy retains only in-frame clones and omits some. The sample contains approximately 38,000 clones, more than 65% of which appear only once. This CDR3 is 13 amino acids long. Germline loops: CDR1 MNHEY, CDR2 SVGAGI. With 5 bases removed from V and 11 bases from J, the gap between germline ends came to 18 bases.

The chain is built from TRBV6-5 and TRBJ1-1; possible D gene TRBD1, 5 bases. The sample in question was CD4+ T cells from PBMCs cultured without peptide, obtained after COVID-19 vaccination. This clonotype originated in a human donor who received a COVID-19 vaccine. The CDR3 loop reads CASSLQGIEVAFF. The CDR3 nucleotides read TGTGCCAGCAGTCTCCAGGGAATTGAAGTGGCTTTCTTT.